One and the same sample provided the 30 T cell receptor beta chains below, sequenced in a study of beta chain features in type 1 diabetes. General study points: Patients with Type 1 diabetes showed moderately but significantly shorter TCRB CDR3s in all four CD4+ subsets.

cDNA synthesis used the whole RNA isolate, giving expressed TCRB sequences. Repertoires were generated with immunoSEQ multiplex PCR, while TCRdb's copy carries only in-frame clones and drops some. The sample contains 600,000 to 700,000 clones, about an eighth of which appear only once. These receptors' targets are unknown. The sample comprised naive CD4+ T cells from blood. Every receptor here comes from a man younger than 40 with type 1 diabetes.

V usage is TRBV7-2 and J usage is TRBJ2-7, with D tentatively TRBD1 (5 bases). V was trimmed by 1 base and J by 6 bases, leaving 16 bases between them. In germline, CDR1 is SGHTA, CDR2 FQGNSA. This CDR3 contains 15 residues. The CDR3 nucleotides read TGTGCCAGCAGCTTAGTACCAGGGCTAGAATCCGAGCAGTACTTC. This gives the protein CASSLVPGLESEQYF.

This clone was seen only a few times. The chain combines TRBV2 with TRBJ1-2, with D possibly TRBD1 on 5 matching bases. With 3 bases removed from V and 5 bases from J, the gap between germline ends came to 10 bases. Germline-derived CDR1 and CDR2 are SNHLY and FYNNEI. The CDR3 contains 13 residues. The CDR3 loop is CASSEAGKYGYTF. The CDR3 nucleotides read TGTGCCAGCAGTGAGGCAGGGAAGTATGGCTACACCTTC.

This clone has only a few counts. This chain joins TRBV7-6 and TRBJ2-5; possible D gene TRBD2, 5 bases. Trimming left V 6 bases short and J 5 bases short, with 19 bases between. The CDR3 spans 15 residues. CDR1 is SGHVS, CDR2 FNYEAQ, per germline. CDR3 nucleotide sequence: TGTGCCAGCAGTCTTACTAGTGATAGTTGGGAGACCCAGTACTTC. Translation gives CASSLTSDSWETQYF.

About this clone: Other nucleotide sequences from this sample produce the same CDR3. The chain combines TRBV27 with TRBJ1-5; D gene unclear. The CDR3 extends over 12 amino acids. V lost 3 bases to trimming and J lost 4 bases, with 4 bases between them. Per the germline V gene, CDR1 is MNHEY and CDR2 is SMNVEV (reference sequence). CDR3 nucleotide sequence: TGTGCCAGCAGTTTCCTTAATCAGCCCCAGCATTTT. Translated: CASSFLNQPQHF.

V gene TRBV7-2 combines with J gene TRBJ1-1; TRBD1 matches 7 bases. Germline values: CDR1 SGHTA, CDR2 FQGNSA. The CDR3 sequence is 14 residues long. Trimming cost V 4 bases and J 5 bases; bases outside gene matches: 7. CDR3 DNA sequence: TGTGCCAGCAGCTCCAGGGGGAGTGGGACTGAAGCTTTCTTT. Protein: CASSSRGSGTEAFF.

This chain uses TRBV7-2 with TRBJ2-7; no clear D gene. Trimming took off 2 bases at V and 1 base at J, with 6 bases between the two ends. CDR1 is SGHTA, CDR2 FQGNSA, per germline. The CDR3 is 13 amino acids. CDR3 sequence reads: CASSLLASYEQYF. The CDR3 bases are TGTGCCAGCAGCTTATTGGCATCCTACGAGCAGTACTTC.

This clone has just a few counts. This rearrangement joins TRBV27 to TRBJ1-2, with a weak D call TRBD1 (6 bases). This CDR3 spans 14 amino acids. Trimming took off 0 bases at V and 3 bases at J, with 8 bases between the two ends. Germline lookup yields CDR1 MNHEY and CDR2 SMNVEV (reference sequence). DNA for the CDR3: TGTGCCAGCAGTTTATCAGGGGGGGACTATGGCTACACCTTC. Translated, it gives CASSLSGGDYGYTF.

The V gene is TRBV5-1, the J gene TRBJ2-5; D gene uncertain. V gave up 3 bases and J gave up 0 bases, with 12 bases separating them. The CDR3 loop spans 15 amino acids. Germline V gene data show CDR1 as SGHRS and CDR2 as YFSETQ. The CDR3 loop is CASSSSTAYQETQYF. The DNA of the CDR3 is TGCGCCAGCAGCTCCTCGACCGCGTACCAAGAGACCCAGTACTTC.

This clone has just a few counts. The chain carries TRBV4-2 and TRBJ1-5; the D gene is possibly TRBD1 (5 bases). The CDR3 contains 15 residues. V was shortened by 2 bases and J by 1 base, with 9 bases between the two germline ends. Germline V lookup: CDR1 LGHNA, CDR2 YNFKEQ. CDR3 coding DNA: TGTGCCAGCAGCCAATGGGGCCCGAGCAATCAGCCCCAGCATTTT. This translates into CASSQWGPSNQPQHF.

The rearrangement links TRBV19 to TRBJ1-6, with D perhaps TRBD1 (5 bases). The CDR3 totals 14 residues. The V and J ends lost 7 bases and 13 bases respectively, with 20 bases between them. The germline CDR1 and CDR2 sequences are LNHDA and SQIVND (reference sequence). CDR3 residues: CASNNGQGQGPLHF. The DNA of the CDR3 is TGTGCCAGTAACAACGGCCAGGGCCAAGGGCCCCTCCACTTT.

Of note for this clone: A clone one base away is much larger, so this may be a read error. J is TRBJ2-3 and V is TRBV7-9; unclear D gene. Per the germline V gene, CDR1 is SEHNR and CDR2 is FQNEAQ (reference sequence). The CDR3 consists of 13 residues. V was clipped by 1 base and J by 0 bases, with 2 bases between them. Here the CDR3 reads CASSLGSTDTQYF. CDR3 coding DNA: TGTGCCAGCAGCTTAGGGAGCACAGATACGCAGTATTTT.

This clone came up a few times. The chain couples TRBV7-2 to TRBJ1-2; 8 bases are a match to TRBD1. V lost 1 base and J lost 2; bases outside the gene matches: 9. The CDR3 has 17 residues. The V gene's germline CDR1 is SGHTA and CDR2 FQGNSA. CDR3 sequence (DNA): TGTGCCAGCAGCTTAGTCCCTGGACAGGGATCGAACTATGGCTACACCTTC. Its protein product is CASSLVPGQGSNYGYTF.

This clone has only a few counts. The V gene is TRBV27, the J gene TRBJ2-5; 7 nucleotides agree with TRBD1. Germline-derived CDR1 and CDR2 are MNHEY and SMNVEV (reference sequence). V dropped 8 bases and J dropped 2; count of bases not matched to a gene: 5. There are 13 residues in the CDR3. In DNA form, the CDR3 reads TGTGCCAGCTCTGACAGGGAGCAAGAGACCCAGTACTTC. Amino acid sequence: CASSDREQETQYF.

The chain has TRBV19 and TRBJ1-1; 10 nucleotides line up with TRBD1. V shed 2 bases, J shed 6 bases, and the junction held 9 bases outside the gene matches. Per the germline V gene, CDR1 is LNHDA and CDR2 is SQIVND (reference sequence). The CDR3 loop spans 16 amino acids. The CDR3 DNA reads TGTGCCAGTAGTATATCAAGGGACAGGGGAGGGGCTGAAGCTTTCTTT. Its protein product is CASSISRDRGGAEAFF.

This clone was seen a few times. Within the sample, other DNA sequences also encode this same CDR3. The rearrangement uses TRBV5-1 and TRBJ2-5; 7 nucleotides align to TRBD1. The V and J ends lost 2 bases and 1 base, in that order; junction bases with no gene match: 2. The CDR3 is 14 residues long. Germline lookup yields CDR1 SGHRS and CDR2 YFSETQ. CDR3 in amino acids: CASSLGTVQETQYF. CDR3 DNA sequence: TGCGCCAGCAGCTTAGGGACAGTCCAAGAGACCCAGTACTTC.

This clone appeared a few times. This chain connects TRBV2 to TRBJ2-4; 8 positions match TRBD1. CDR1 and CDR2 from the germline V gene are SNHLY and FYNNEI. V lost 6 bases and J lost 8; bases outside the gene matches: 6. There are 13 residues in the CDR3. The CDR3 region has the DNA TGTGCCAGCAGACACGACAGGGGCGACATTCAGTACTTC. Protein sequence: CASRHDRGDIQYF.

Written as DNA, the CDR3 is TGTGCCAGCAGCCACCCCGAGGAGGGACCGTCCTACGAGCAGTACTTC. Translation gives CASSHPEEGPSYEQYF. The chain links TRBV5-6 to TRBJ2-7; the D gene is possibly TRBD2 (6 bases). The ends were cut back, 4 bases at V and 1 base at J, with 18 bases in the middle. CDR3 length: 16 residues. Germline V lookup: CDR1 SGHDT, CDR2 YYEEEE.

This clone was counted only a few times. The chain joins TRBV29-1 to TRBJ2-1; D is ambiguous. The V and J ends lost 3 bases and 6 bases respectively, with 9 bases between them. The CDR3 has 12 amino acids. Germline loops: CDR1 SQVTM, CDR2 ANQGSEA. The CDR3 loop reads CSVDWASNEQFF. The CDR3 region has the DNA TGCAGCGTTGATTGGGCCAGCAATGAGCAGTTCTTC.

The CDR3 nucleotides are TGTGCCAGCAGCTTTGGCCTGGGGAGACAGTTGAACACTGAAGCTTTCTTT. Its translation: CASSFGLGRQLNTEAFF. The chain uses TRBV7-9 and TRBJ1-1; D is possibly TRBD1 (5 bases). The CDR3 is 17 amino acids. Germline V gene sequence: CDR1 SEHNR, CDR2 FQNEAQ (reference sequence). Trimming left V 3 bases short and J 0 bases short, with 17 bases between.

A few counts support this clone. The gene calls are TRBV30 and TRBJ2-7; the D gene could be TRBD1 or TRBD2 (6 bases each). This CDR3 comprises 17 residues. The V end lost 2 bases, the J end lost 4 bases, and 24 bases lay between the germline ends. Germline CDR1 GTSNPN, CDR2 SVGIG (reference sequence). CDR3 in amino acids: CAWSPFSGAPAEYEQYF. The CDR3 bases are TGTGCCTGGAGTCCTTTTTCGGGGGCGCCAGCGGAATACGAGCAGTACTTC.

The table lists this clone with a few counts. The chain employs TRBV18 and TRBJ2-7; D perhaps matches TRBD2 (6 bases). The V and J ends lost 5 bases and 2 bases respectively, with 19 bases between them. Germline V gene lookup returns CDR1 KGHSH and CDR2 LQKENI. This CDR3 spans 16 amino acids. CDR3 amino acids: CASSFAGTPVAYEQYF. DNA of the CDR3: TGTGCCAGCTCATTTGCCGGGACTCCGGTGGCCTACGAGCAGTACTTC.

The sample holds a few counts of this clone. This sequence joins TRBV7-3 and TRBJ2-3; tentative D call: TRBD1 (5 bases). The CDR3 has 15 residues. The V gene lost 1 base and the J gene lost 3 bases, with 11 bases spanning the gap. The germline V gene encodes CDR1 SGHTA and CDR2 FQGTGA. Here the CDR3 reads CASSLSGQGTDTQYF. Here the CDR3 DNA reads TGTGCCAGCAGCTTAAGTGGTCAGGGTACAGATACGCAGTATTTT. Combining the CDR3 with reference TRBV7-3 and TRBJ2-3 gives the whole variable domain GAGVSQTPSNKVTEKGKYVELRCDPISGHTALYWYRQSLGQGPEFLIYFQGTGAADDSGLPNDRFFAVRPEGSVSTLKIQRTERGDSAVYLCASSLSGQGTDTQYFGPGTRLTVL.

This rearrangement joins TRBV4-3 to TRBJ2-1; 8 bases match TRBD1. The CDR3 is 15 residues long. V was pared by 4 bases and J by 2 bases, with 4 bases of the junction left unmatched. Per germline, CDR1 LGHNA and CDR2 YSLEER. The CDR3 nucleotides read TGCGCCAGCAGCCCGAACAGGGGGACCTACAATGAGCAGTTCTTC. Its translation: CASSPNRGTYNEQFF.

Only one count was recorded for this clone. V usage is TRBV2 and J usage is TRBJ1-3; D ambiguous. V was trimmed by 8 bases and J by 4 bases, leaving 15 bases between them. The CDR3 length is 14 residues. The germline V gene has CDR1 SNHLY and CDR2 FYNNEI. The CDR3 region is CASFPGVTGNTIYF. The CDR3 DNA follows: TGTGCCAGCTTTCCGGGAGTAACCGGAAACACCATATATTTT.

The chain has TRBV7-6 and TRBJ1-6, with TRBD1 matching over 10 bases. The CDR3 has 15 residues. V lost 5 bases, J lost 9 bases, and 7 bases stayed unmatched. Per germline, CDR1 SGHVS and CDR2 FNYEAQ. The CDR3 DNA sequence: TGTGCCAGCAGCCCTCGACAGGGGGCTGGTTCACCCCTCCACTTT. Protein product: CASSPRQGAGSPLHF.

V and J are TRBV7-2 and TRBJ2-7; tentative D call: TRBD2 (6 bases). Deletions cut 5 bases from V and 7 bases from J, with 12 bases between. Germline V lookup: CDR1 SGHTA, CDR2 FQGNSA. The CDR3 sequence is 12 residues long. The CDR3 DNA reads TGTGCCAGCAGCCCCTCCCGGGGGGAGCAGTACTTC. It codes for CASSPSRGEQYF.

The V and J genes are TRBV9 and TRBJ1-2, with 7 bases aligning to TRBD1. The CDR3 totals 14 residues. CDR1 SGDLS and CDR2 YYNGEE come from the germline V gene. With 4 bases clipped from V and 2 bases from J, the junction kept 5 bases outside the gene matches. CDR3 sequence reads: CASSLGQRNYGYTF. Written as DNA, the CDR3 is TGTGCCAGCAGCTTGGGACAGAGAAACTATGGCTACACCTTC.

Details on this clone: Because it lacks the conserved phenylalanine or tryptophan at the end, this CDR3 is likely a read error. Here the CDR3 reads CASSDTGGGGYTS. CDR3 DNA: TGTGCCAGCAGCGATACAGGGGGCGGTGGCTACACCTCC. The chain uses TRBV7-6 and TRBJ1-2; 9 nucleotides match TRBD1. J was trimmed by 7 bases and V by 5 bases; bases with no gene match: 5. Germline assignment: CDR1 SGHVS and CDR2 FNYEAQ. The CDR3 runs to 13 residues.

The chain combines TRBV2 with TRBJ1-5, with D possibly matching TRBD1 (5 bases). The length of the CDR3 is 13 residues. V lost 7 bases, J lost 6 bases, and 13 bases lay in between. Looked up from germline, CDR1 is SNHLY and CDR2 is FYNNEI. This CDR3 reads CASNQGEGQPQHF. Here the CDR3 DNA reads TGTGCCAGCAACCAGGGAGAGGGTCAGCCCCAGCATTTT.

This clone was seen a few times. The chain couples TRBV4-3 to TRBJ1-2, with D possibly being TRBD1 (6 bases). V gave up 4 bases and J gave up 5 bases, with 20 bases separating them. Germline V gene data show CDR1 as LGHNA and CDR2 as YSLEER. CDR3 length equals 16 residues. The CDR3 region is CASSPDSTGPRYGYTF. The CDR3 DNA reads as TGCGCCAGCAGCCCCGATTCGACAGGCCCTAGGTATGGCTACACCTTC.